This TCR beta chain appears in the sequencing data of a study of T cell repertoires in cytomegalovirus infection. Overall study: Used in the study were CMV epitopes, some recently identified and HLA-C-restricted, others well-studied and HLA-B-restricted. Indicated by public TCR beta signatures were CMV infection and matching HLA type.

Notes on this clonotype: Its matching antigen is unknown.

CDR1 DFQATT and CDR2 SNEGSKA come from the germline V gene (reference sequence). The CDR3 is 18 amino acids. V dropped 0 bases and J dropped 0; count of bases not matched to a gene: 6. One entry per CDR3 protein results from TCRdb running MiXCR on the reads. There are about a million distinct CDR3 sequences in the sample; roughly 30% occur only once, and 13% lies in the top ten. Study-wide results and caveats: CMV-specific HLA-C-restricted TCR beta clonotypes dominated the ex vivo response.

Sequenced material: cultured CD8+ T cells from PBMCs, taken from culture after CMV antigen stimulation. The genes are TRBV20-1 and TRBJ1-4; 11 bases fit TRBD1. The receptor was isolated from a human donor in good health (CMV status not recorded). Some clones in this sample may be carry-over from other donors' samples. The CDR3 bases are TGCAGTGCTAGAGATCATGGGACAGGGGGAACAACTAATGAAAAACTGTTTTTT. Translated, it gives CSARDHGTGGTTNEKLFF.